Listed here are 12 T cell receptor beta chains from one sample, sequenced in a study of cytomegalovirus exposure and HLA in healthy donors. With 60 Vbeta and 13 Jbeta primers, the PCR was carried out. Assay: immunoSEQ multiplex PCR; the TCRdb copy retains only in-frame clones and omits some. This sample has 180,000 or so clones, with 75% to 90% found just once. The source material was PBMCs. Receptors originate from a girl under 18 in good health and CMV-seropositive.

The genes are TRBV20-1 and TRBJ2-4; D remains ambiguous. V was cut by 5 bases and J by 4 bases, with 3 bases left in between. The CDR3 totals 10 residues. Germline V gene lookup returns CDR1 DFQATT and CDR2 SNEGSKA (reference sequence). CDR3 sequence: CSAQKNIQYF. In DNA form, the CDR3 reads TGCAGTGCTCAGAAAAACATTCAGTACTTC.

V is TRBV5-4 and J is TRBJ2-1; 12 bases agree with TRBD2. Germline values: CDR1 SGHNT, CDR2 YYREEE (reference sequence). The CDR3 covers 16 residues. V was clipped by 3 bases and J by 5 bases; unmatched bases: 6. The CDR3 DNA is TGTGCCAGCAGCTCCCGGACTAGCGGGGTCCACAATGAGCAGTTCTTC. This translates into CASSSRTSGVHNEQFF.

The chain employs TRBV15 and TRBJ1-5; no definite D call. Per germline, CDR1 LNHNV and CDR2 YYDKDF (reference sequence). The CDR3 has 15 amino acids. V lost 0 bases, J lost 4 bases, and 10 bases lay in between. As DNA, the CDR3 is TGTGCCACCAGCAGAGATCTAAACGGTAATCAGCCCCAGCATTTT. Residues: CATSRDLNGNQPQHF.

This clone appeared a few times. This chain links TRBV5-4 with TRBJ1-5; D gene uncertain. V lost 0 bases, J lost 7 bases, and 11 bases lay in between. The CDR3 has 14 amino acids. Germline loops: CDR1 SGHNT, CDR2 YYREEE (reference sequence). CDR3 region: CASSLGPVEQPQHF. CDR3 in DNA: TGTGCCAGCAGCTTGGGCCCGGTAGAGCAGCCCCAGCATTTT.

This clone has only a few counts. This chain joins TRBV30 and TRBJ2-3; the D is unclear. This CDR3 comprises 12 residues. Trimming removed 2 bases from V and 4 bases from J, with 7 bases in between. The germline V gene has CDR1 GTSNPN and CDR2 SVGIG (reference sequence). The CDR3 bases are TGTGCCTGGAGTAGAGGTGCAGATACGCAGTATTTT. Protein: CAWSRGADTQYF.

On this clone itself: A junction end diverges from the germline sequence, so it may reflect a read error. The V and J genes are TRBV7-9 and TRBJ2-7; possibly TRBD2 for D (6 bases). Germline V CDR1 and CDR2: SEHNR, FQNEAQ (reference sequence). CDR3 length: 12 amino acids. CDR3: CSSSLRGGEQYF. The CDR3 nucleotides are TGTTCCAGCAGCTTACGGGGAGGAGAGCAGTACTTC.

To note about this clone: The same CDR3 arises from other DNA sequences in this sample as well. V gene TRBV30 combines with J gene TRBJ2-7; no firm D call. Trimming removed 1 base at V and 7 bases at J, with 8 bases between. The CDR3 runs 11 residues. Per the germline V gene, CDR1 is GTSNPN and CDR2 is SVGIG (reference sequence). CDR3 protein: CAWSDGYEQYF. Written as DNA, the CDR3 is TGTGCCTGGAGTGACGGTTATGAGCAGTACTTC.

V gene TRBV7-9 combines with J gene TRBJ2-3, with 9 bases that match TRBD2. The CDR3 spans 15 residues. The germline CDR1 and CDR2 sequences are SEHNR and FQNEAQ (reference sequence). V shed 3 bases, J shed 4 bases, and the junction held 5 bases outside the gene matches. CDR3 sequence reads: CASSFLAGLSDTQYF. In DNA, the CDR3 is TGTGCCAGCAGCTTCCTAGCGGGATTATCAGATACGCAGTATTTT.

This clone is a singleton in its sample. V is TRBV11-2 and J is TRBJ1-1; maybe TRBD1 (6 bases). CDR1 and CDR2 from the germline V gene are SGHAT and FQNNGV. Trimming took 4 bases from V and 8 from J, leaving 11 bases between them. The CDR3 sequence is 12 residues long. The CDR3 DNA reads as TGTGCCAGCAGCTCATCCGGGACAGAAGCTTTCTTT. The encoded protein is CASSSSGTEAFF. The full variable domain, rest sourced from reference TRBV11-2 and TRBJ1-1, is EAGVAQSPRYKIIEKRQSVAFWCNPISGHATLYWYQQILGQGPKLLIQFQNNGVVDDSQLPKDRFSAERLKGVDSTLKIQPAKLEDSAVYLCASSSSGTEAFFGQGTRLTVV.

The chain carries TRBV5-8 and TRBJ2-7; possibly TRBD1 for D (5 bases). The germline V and J ends were trimmed by 1 base and 5 bases, with 13 bases remaining between them. This CDR3 is built from 14 residues. Germline CDR1 reads SGHTS; CDR2 reads YDEGEE. The CDR3 spells CASSLTVGLDEQYF. For the CDR3, the DNA is TGTGCCAGCAGCTTGACCGTGGGGCTCGACGAGCAGTACTTC.

V usage is TRBV6-5 and J usage is TRBJ2-7; unclear D gene. Per the germline V gene, CDR1 is MNHEY and CDR2 is SVGAGI. Trimming stripped 2 bases from V and 2 bases from J, with 10 bases between. The CDR3 loop spans 14 amino acids. CDR3 protein: CASSYEWSAYEQYF. The CDR3 region has the DNA TGTGCCAGCAGTTACGAGTGGAGCGCCTACGAGCAGTACTTC.

The CDR3 is CASSFQGAVDEQFF. CDR3 bases: TGTGCCAGCAGCTTTCAGGGGGCGGTCGATGAGCAGTTCTTC. The rearrangement joins TRBV7-9 to TRBJ2-1, with 8 positions matching TRBD1. The trim removed 3 bases at V and 8 bases at J, leaving 6 bases unmatched. The CDR3 runs to 14 residues. Germline CDR1 and CDR2: SEHNR and FQNEAQ (reference sequence).